Included here is one T cell receptor beta chain sequence, with context. Its antigen is not identified. The data derive from a study of cytomegalovirus exposure and HLA in healthy donors. Regarding the study as a whole: It was reportedly the case that the classifier diagnosed cytomegalovirus status with high specificity and sensitivity.

The repertoire was sequenced with immunoSEQ multiplex PCR; TCRdb's copy has only in-frame clones and lacks some. This sample has around 110,000 clones, with roughly nine tenths found just once. The source of this sequence is a woman aged 18-29 years in good health and CMV-seropositive. Sequencing was performed on PBMCs.

The chain's CDR3 is CASSFIDTGSVGTEAFF. CDR3 coding DNA: TGTGCCAGCAGCTTCATAGACACAGGGAGTGTAGGGACTGAAGCTTTCTTT. J is TRBJ1-1 and V is TRBV11-2, with D possibly being TRBD1 (6 bases). The V gene's germline CDR1 is SGHAT and CDR2 FQNNGV. Between the trimmed V and J ends, which lost 3 bases and 5 bases, there was a span of 22 bases. This CDR3 comprises 17 residues.